These T cell receptor beta chains were read from a single sample in a study of patients and donors after allogeneic stem cell transplantation. TCRdb reprocessed the RT-PCR reads via MiXCR and lists one record per CDR3 protein. The sample includes 100,000 to 130,000 distinct CDR3 sequences, about a third of them seen just once. Sequenced: blood, either unsorted or a sorted T cell fraction (not recorded which). The receptors derive from a human donor who was either an allogeneic HSCT recipient or a stem cell or donor lymphocyte infusion donor (not recorded which). It is not recorded whose cells these are; they may come from a transplant donor. The CDR3 runs from the conserved cysteine through the conserved F or W. D genes are given only for firm matches. Clone sizes are given selectively: once, few, many, or a class where the clone is expanded.

J gene,D gene,V gene,clone size,CDR3 protein,CDR3 DNA
TRBJ2-3,TRBD2,TRBV29-1,.,CSVATSALGDTQYF,TGCAGCGTAGCTACTAGCGCCCTTGGAGATACGCAGTATTTT
TRBJ1-5,.,TRBV12-3/TRBV12-4,few,CASRRTGTGSNQPQHF,TGTGCCAGCAGAAGAACCGGGACGGGGAGCAATCAGCCCCAGCATTTT
TRBJ2-1,TRBD2,TRBV6-2/TRBV6-3,.,CASSPTAGGRGNNEQFF,TGTGCCAGCAGTCCGACCGCAGGCGGGAGGGGGAACAATGAGCAGTTCTTC
TRBJ2-7,.,TRBV12-3/TRBV12-4,few,CASSTRQNYEQYF,TGTGCCAGCAGCACCCGGCAGAACTACGAGCAGTACTTC
TRBJ2-3,.,TRBV7-9,.,CASIRASGTDTQYF,TGTGCCAGCATTCGGGCTAGCGGCACAGATACGCAGTATTTT
TRBJ2-1,.,TRBV24-1,.,CATSDFARRGDNEQFF,TGTGCCACCAGTGATTTTGCCCGTCGAGGGGACAATGAGCAGTTCTTC
TRBJ1-1,.,TRBV14,.,CASSPWGRGQNTEAFF,TGTGCCAGCAGCCCATGGGGCAGGGGCCAGAACACTGAAGCTTTCTTT
TRBJ2-2,.,TRBV20-1,.,CSAPQGDSGELFF,TGCAGTGCGCCCCAGGGGGACTCCGGGGAGCTGTTTTTT
TRBJ2-2,.,TRBV12-3/TRBV12-4,.,CASSLLGRTSGELFF,TGTGCCAGCAGTTTACTGGGTCGAACGTCCGGGGAGCTGTTTTTT
TRBJ2-2,.,TRBV20-1,.,CSAQVLGTGELFF,TGCAGTGCACAAGTACTAGGAACCGGGGAGCTGTTTTTT
TRBJ2-1,TRBD2,TRBV6-5,.,CASSYRTSGRRNEQFF,TGTGCCAGCAGTTACAGAACCAGCGGGAGAAGGAATGAGCAGTTCTTC
TRBJ2-1,.,TRBV3-1,.,CASSQWLGDEQFF,TGTGCCAGCAGCCAGTGGCTCGGGGATGAGCAGTTCTTC
TRBJ1-4,.,TRBV12-3/TRBV12-4,few,CASSLLGEKLFF,TGTGCCAGCAGTTTACTAGGAGAAAAACTGTTTTTT
TRBJ2-2,.,TRBV12-3/TRBV12-4,.,CASSPGTRNGELFF,TGTGCCAGCAGTCCCGGGACAAGGAACGGGGAGCTGTTTTTT
TRBJ2-1,.,TRBV18,few,CASSPLQGHEQFF,TGTGCCAGCTCACCCTTACAGGGACATGAGCAGTTCTTC
TRBJ2-4,TRBD1,TRBV28,.,CASTTRGLAKNIQYF,TGTGCCAGCACCACCAGGGGGTTAGCCAAAAACATTCAGTACTTC
TRBJ2-1,.,TRBV5-1,.,CASSVGSGPLYNEQFF,TGCGCCAGCAGCGTGGGGTCAGGCCCCTTATACAATGAGCAGTTCTTC
TRBJ1-1,TRBD1,TRBV11-2,few,CASRRTGGGRGNTEAFF,TGTGCCAGCAGGCGGACAGGGGGCGGCAGGGGGAACACTGAAGCTTTCTTT
TRBJ1-1,TRBD1,TRBV12-3/TRBV12-4,few,CASRSRGPSNTEAFF,TGTGCCAGCAGGTCCAGGGGGCCTTCGAACACTGAAGCTTTCTTT
TRBJ2-3,.,TRBV29-1,.,CSVVRKASTDTQYF,TGCAGCGTTGTTAGGAAAGCTAGCACAGATACGCAGTATTTT
TRBJ2-1,TRBD2,TRBV12-3/TRBV12-4,.,CASSGAGRAEFF,TGTGCCAGCAGTGGCGCCGGGAGGGCCGAGTTCTTC
TRBJ1-4,TRBD1,TRBV7-2,many,CASSFPGGEKLFF,TGTGCCAGCAGCTTTCCAGGGGGGGAAAAACTGTTTTTT
TRBJ2-1,.,TRBV4-3,.,CASSQVLTRGGDEQFF,TGCGCCAGCAGCCAAGTGTTGACTAGAGGTGGCGATGAGCAGTTCTTC
TRBJ2-7,.,TRBV20-1,.,CSARDLRHLSSYEQYF,TGCAGTGCTAGAGATCTCAGACATCTGAGCTCCTACGAGCAGTACTTC
TRBJ1-5,.,TRBV15,.,CATSRGPYGQPQHF,TGTGCCACCAGCAGAGGCCCGTACGGGCAGCCCCAGCATTTT
TRBJ2-7,TRBD2,TRBV12-3/TRBV12-4,.,CASSLLAGYYEQYF,TGTGCCAGCAGTCTACTAGCGGGGTACTACGAGCAGTACTTC
TRBJ1-1,.,TRBV5-1,few,CASSLYGTSDTEAFF,TGCGCCAGCAGCTTGTACGGGACGTCAGACACTGAAGCTTTCTTT
TRBJ1-2,.,TRBV5-1,.,CASSFTGIDYGYTF,TGCGCCAGCAGCTTTACAGGGATCGACTATGGCTACACCTTC
TRBJ2-1,.,TRBV20-1,few,CSATPVYEQFF,TGCAGTGCTACCCCCGTTTATGAGCAGTTCTTC
TRBJ2-2,.,TRBV5-1,.,CASTPSGTTGELFF,TGCGCCAGCACCCCCTCAGGGACCACCGGGGAGCTGTTTTTT
TRBJ1-2,TRBD1,TRBV18,.,CASTDRKYGYTF,TGTGCCAGCACGGACAGGAAGTATGGCTACACCTTC
TRBJ1-3,.,TRBV4-2,few,CASSQDTASGAGNTIYF,TGTGCCAGCAGCCAGGATACTGCCTCGGGGGCTGGAAACACCATATATTTT
TRBJ1-5,.,TRBV20-1,few,CSARDRTGFNQPQHF,TGCAGTGCTAGAGATAGAACAGGGTTCAATCAGCCCCAGCATTTT
TRBJ1-4,.,TRBV14,.,CASSGGYKLFF,TGTGCCAGCAGCGGGGGGTATAAACTGTTTTTT
TRBJ1-6,.,TRBV6-5,many,CASSYEKGRNSPLHF,TGTGCCAGCAGTTACGAAAAGGGACGGAATTCACCCCTCCACTTT
TRBJ2-3,TRBD2,TRBV7-2,.,CASSLRLGLAGVDTQYF,TGTGCCAGCAGCTTAAGGTTGGGACTAGCGGGAGTAGATACGCAGTATTTT
TRBJ2-3,.,TRBV6-2/TRBV6-3,.,CASGRNTDTQYF,TGTGCCAGCGGACGGAACACAGATACGCAGTATTTT
TRBJ1-4,TRBD1,TRBV20-1,many,CSARASTGANEKLFF,TGCAGTGCTAGAGCCTCGACAGGGGCAAATGAAAAACTGTTTTTT
TRBJ1-4,.,TRBV29-1,.,CSVGAGGRNNEKLFF,TGCAGCGTTGGAGCCGGGGGACGGAATAATGAAAAACTGTTTTTT
TRBJ2-5,.,TRBV3-1,.,CASSQRETQYF,TGTGCCAGCAGCCAACGGGAGACCCAGTACTTC
TRBJ1-1,.,TRBV29-1,.,CSVEAVSEAFF,TGCAGCGTTGAAGCGGTATCTGAAGCTTTCTTT
TRBJ2-5,.,TRBV18,.,CAGATGSGQETQYF,TGTGCCGGAGCAACAGGATCGGGCCAAGAGACCCAGTACTTC
TRBJ1-1,.,TRBV20-1,many,CSARVGRDTEAFF,TGCAGTGCTAGAGTGGGGAGGGACACTGAAGCTTTCTTT
TRBJ1-2,.,TRBV29-1,.,CSVESRRAGGYTF,TGCAGCGTTGAATCGAGGCGCGCAGGTGGCTACACCTTC
TRBJ2-1,.,TRBV29-1,.,CSVTRAYNEQFF,TGCAGCGTCACTCGGGCCTACAATGAGCAGTTCTTC
TRBJ1-2,.,TRBV25-1,many,CASMGRGDYGYTF,TGTGCCAGCATGGGCAGGGGTGACTATGGCTACACCTTC
TRBJ2-5,.,TRBV29-1,.,CSVEAAQGRETQYF,TGCAGCGTTGAAGCGGCGCAGGGCCGAGAGACCCAGTACTTC
TRBJ1-5,TRBD1,TRBV5-1,few,CASSSGQGSQPQHF,TGCGCCAGCAGCTCAGGACAGGGTAGCCAGCCCCAGCATTTT
TRBJ2-5,.,TRBV7-2,.,CASSLARTKETQYF,TGTGCCAGCAGCTTAGCGAGGACCAAAGAGACCCAGTACTTC
TRBJ2-1,.,TRBV20-1,.,CSAGNNEQFF,TGCAGTGCTGGAAACAATGAGCAGTTCTTC